This entry is about one T cell receptor (beta chain). Its target is not known. Generated by immunoSEQ multiplex PCR, the TCRdb table keeps only in-frame clones and is missing some. The sample lists about 97,000 clones, approximately 92% occurring once. This sample was included in a study of graft-versus-host responses after intestinal transplantation. Germline V lookup: CDR1 MGHRA, CDR2 YSYEKL. The CDR3 has 16 residues. V lost 4 bases and J lost 1, with 13 bases in between. General study points: An association linked early post-transplant HvG declines with peak circulating GvH clone levels.

This chain links TRBV4-1 with TRBJ2-2; D gene uncertain. The sequence derives from a human patient who received an intestinal transplant, so some T cells may come from the graft donor. Sample: PBMCs, taken about 450 days after intestinal transplant. The CDR3 sequence is CASSLPPIGNTGELFF. For the CDR3, the DNA is TGCGCCAGCAGCCTCCCCCCAATTGGGAACACCGGGGAGCTGTTTTTT.